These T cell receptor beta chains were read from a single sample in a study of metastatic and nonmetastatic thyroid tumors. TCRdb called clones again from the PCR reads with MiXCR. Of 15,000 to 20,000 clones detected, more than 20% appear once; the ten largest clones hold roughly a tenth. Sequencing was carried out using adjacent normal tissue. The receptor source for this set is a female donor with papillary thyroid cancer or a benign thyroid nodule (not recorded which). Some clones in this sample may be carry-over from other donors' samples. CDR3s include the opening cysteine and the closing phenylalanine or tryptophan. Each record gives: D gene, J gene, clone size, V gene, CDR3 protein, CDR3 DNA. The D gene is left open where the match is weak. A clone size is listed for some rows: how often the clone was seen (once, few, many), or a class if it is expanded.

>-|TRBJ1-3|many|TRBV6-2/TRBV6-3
CASSYSKELSDIRPGNTIYF
TGTGCCAGCAGTTACTCGAAAGAGCTCTCTGACATCCGCCCTGGAAACACCATATATTTT
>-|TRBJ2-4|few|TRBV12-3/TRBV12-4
CASSLRQDPSNIQYF
TGTGCCAGCAGTTTGCGACAGGACCCTTCAAACATTCAGTACTTC
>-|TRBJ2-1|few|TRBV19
CASKQRGGLDEQFF
TGTGCCAGTAAACAGAGAGGAGGATTGGATGAGCAGTTCTTC
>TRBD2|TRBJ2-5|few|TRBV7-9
CASSLRGAEQETQYF
TGTGCCAGCAGCTTGCGGGGGGCGGAGCAAGAGACCCAGTACTTC
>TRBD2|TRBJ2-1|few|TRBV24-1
CATSRSTSGGDYNEQFF
TGTGCCACCAGCCGATCCACTAGCGGAGGGGACTACAATGAGCAGTTCTTC
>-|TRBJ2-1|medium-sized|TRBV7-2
CASRPPRGQRDEQFF
TGTGCCAGCAGACCCCCTAGAGGACAGAGGGATGAGCAGTTCTTC
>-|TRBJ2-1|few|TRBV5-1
CASSLDWGSNEQFF
TGCGCCAGCAGCTTGGACTGGGGGTCCAACGAGCAGTTCTTC
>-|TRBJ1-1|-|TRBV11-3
CASSFGLRGEAFF
TGTGCCAGCAGCTTTGGACTGCGGGGGGAAGCTTTCTTT
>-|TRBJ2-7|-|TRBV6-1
CASSDGSYEQYF
TGTGCCAGCAGTGATGGAAGTTACGAGCAGTACTTC
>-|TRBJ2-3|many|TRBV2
CASSETGSSTDTQYF
TGTGCCAGCAGTGAGACGGGGTCTAGCACAGATACGCAGTATTTT
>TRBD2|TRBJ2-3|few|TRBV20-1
CSAPGRRAGGTDTQYF
TGCAGTGCTCCTGGGAGGAGGGCGGGAGGCACAGATACGCAGTATTTT
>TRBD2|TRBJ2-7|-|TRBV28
CASSRESAGVDEQYF
TGTGCCAGCAGCCGGGAATCAGCGGGAGTAGACGAGCAGTACTTC
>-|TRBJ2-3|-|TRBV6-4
CASSDRETDTQYF
TGTGCCAGCAGTGACAGAGAGACAGATACGCAGTATTTT
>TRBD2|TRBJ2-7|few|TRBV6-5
CASMGTNPGLAGVYEQYF
TGTGCCAGCATGGGGACCAATCCGGGACTAGCGGGAGTTTACGAGCAGTACTTC
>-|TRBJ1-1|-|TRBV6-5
CASSFMRCMNTEAFF
TGTGCCAGCAGTTTCATGCGGTGTATGAACACTGAAGCTTTCTTT
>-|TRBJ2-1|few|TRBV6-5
CASRQRTVATYNEQFF
TGTGCCAGCAGACAGAGGACAGTGGCCACGTACAATGAGCAGTTCTTC
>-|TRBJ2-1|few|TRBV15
CATSTRRANEQFF
TGTGCCACCAGCACAAGACGAGCCAATGAGCAGTTCTTC
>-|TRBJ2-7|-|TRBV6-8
CASSFHPLQDAPPTYEQYF
TGTGCCAGCAGTTTCCACCCGCTGCAGGACGCACCCCCTACCTACGAGCAGTACTTC
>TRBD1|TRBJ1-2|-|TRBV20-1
CSAHRDRAGAYGYTF
TGCAGTGCCCACCGGGACAGGGCTGGGGCCTATGGCTACACCTTC
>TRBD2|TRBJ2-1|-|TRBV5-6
CASSSGTSGIREQFF
TGTGCCAGCAGCTCGGGGACTAGCGGAATCAGGGAGCAGTTCTTC
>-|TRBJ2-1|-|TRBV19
CASSSSRNEQFF
TGTGCCAGTAGCTCCTCTAGAAATGAGCAGTTCTTC
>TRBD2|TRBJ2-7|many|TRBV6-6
CASSYLGSLAGGYEQYF
TGTGCCAGCAGTTACTTGGGGAGCCTAGCGGGAGGCTACGAGCAGTACTTC
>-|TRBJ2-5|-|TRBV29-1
CSGRGGEETQYF
TGCAGCGGGCGGGGCGGCGAGGAGACCCAGTACTTC
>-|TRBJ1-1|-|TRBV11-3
CASSFRGGNTEAFF
TGTGCCAGCAGCTTCCGCGGTGGGAACACTGAAGCTTTCTTT
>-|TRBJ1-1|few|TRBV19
CASSIMGREGTEAFF
TGTGCCAGTAGTATAATGGGGCGGGAGGGGACTGAAGCTTTCTTT
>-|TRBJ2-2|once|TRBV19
CASSIYGFLVGELFF
TGTGCCAGTAGTATTTACGGGTTTTTGGTCGGGGAGCTGTTTTTT
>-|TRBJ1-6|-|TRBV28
CASSLGGQDNSPLHF
TGTGCCAGCAGTTTAGGGGGTCAGGATAATTCACCCCTCCACTTT
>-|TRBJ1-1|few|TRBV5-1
CASSLTGTERTEAFF
TGCGCCAGCAGCTTGACAGGTACGGAGCGCACTGAAGCTTTCTTT
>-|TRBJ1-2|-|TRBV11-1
CASRLVGANYGYTF
TGTGCCAGCAGGCTAGTTGGCGCTAACTATGGCTACACCTTC
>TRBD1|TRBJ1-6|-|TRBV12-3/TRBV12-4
CASCLRQGKAPLHF
TGTGCCAGCTGTCTTAGACAGGGAAAGGCACCCCTCCACTTT
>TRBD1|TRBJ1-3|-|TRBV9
CASSATGGRGNTIYF
TGTGCCAGCAGCGCGACAGGGGGTCGCGGAAACACCATATATTTT
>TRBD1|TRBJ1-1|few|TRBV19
CASRDRGSEAFF
TGTGCCAGTAGGGACAGGGGATCGGAAGCTTTCTTT
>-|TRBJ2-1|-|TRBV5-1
CASSQGKGFDEQFF
TGCGCCAGCAGCCAAGGGAAGGGTTTCGATGAGCAGTTCTTC
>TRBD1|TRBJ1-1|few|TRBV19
CASRAVQGKQNTEAFF
TGTGCCAGTAGGGCAGTACAGGGGAAGCAGAACACTGAAGCTTTCTTT
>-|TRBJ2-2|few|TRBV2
CASSRGVNTGELFF
TGTGCCAGCAGTCGCGGAGTGAACACCGGGGAGCTGTTTTTT
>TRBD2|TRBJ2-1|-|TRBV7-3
CASSLAGAVNEQFF
TGTGCCAGCAGCTTAGCGGGAGCGGTTAATGAGCAGTTCTTC
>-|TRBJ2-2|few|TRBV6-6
CASSYSDSGELFF
TGTGCCAGCAGTTACTCGGATAGCGGGGAGCTGTTTTTT
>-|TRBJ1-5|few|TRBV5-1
CASSLGTGLGNQPQHF
TGCGCCAGCAGCTTGGGCACGGGACTTGGGAATCAGCCCCAGCATTTT
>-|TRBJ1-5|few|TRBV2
CASSEVEGQPQHF
TGTGCCAGCAGTGAAGTGGAGGGCCAGCCCCAGCATTTT
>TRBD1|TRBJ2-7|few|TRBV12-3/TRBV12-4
CASTSTTGDPTYGQYF
TGTGCCAGCACCTCGACCACAGGGGACCCAACCTACGGGCAGTACTTC
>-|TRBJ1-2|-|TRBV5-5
CASSLSDRNYGYTF
TGTGCCAGCAGCTTATCCGACAGAAACTATGGCTACACCTTC
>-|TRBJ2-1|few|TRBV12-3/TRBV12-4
CASSLAGVNYNEQFF
TGTGCCAGCAGTTTGGCTGGAGTAAACTACAATGAGCAGTTCTTC
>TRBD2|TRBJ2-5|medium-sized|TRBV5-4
CASSTGLEQETQYF
TGTGCCAGCAGCACGGGACTAGAACAAGAGACCCAGTACTTC
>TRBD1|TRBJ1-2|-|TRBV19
CASSGIEGQAFNYGYTF
TGTGCCAGTAGTGGTATAGAGGGACAGGCATTTAACTATGGCTACACCTTC
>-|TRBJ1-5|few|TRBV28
CASSLGGSRAQHF
TGTGCCAGCAGTTTAGGGGGATCAAGAGCCCAGCATTTT
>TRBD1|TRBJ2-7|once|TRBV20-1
CSARAVGQGAYEQYF
TGCAGTGCTAGAGCTGTCGGACAGGGGGCTTACGAGCAGTACTTC